Listed here are 20 T cell receptor beta chains from one sample, sequenced in a study of PD-1 blockade in classical Hodgkin lymphoma. Profiled with immunoSEQ multiplex PCR; TCRdb holds only in-frame clones, not every one. Of 50,000 to 75,000 clones listed, approximately 90% are singletons. There was relapse after autologous stem cell transplantation in every patient, and there was variation in brentuximab vedotin exposure. Sequenced here: peripheral blood mononuclear cells (PBMCs), sampled before the second cycle of nivolumab. The receptors were sampled from a human donor with classical Hodgkin lymphoma.

J is TRBJ2-4 and V is TRBV12-5; 11 positions agree with TRBD2. J lost 8 bases, V lost 6 bases, and 6 bases had no gene match. The length of the CDR3 is 14 residues. Germline V lookup: CDR1 LGHNT, CDR2 FRNRAP. CDR3 nucleotide sequence: TGTGCTAGTGGCCCTAGCGGGGGGAATGACATTCAGTACTTC. Residues: CASGPSGGNDIQYF.

This chain connects TRBV5-1 to TRBJ2-1, with D unresolved. The V end was cut by 3 bases, the J end by 8 bases, with 15 bases between. Germline CDR1 reads SGHRS; CDR2 reads YFSETQ. The CDR3 extends over 14 amino acids. The CDR3 DNA is TGCGCCAGCAGCTCTGCCTGGGCCTCGGATGAGCAGTTCTTC. As protein: CASSSAWASDEQFF.

The rearrangement links TRBV5-1 to TRBJ2-5; 9 bases line up with TRBD2. Trimming removed 1 base from V and 5 bases from J; junction bases left unmatched: 6. Germline CDR1 reads SGHRS; CDR2 reads YFSETQ. This CDR3 is 15 amino acids long. CDR3 in amino acids: CASSLLGTSPETQYF. The DNA of the CDR3 is TGCGCCAGCAGCTTGCTTGGGACTAGCCCGGAGACCCAGTACTTC. Complete variable domain (other parts from reference TRBV5-1 and TRBJ2-5): KAGVTQTPRYLIKTRGQQVTLSCSPISGHRSVSWYQQTPGQGLQFLFEYFSETQRNKGNFPGRFSGRQFSNSRSEMNVSTLELGDSALYLCASSLLGTSPETQYFGPGTRLLVL.

The chain combines TRBV5-1 with TRBJ2-3; 7 bases map to TRBD1. The germline CDR1 and CDR2 sequences are SGHRS and YFSETQ. V trimming: 7 bases; J trimming: 5 bases; junction bases outside the gene matches: 13. This CDR3 is built from 15 residues. DNA of the CDR3: TGCGCCAGCCAAACCTTAGGACAGGATGGAGATACGCAGTATTTT. Protein sequence: CASQTLGQDGDTQYF.

The chain carries TRBV5-1 and TRBJ2-2; D possibly corresponds to TRBD1 (5 bases). The CDR3 covers 15 residues. Trimming shortened V by 3 bases and J by 1 base, and 10 bases separated the two germline ends. Germline values: CDR1 SGHRS, CDR2 YFSETQ. The CDR3 DNA reads as TGCGCCAGCAGCTCTACAGGACAGAACACCGGGGAGCTGTTTTTT. Its protein product is CASSSTGQNTGELFF.

The chain employs TRBV30 and TRBJ1-1; D not certain. V was clipped by 4 bases and J by 4 bases, with 13 bases between them. The CDR3 runs to 13 residues. Germline-derived CDR1 and CDR2 are GTSNPN and SVGIG (reference sequence). The CDR3 sequence: CAWISGWATEAFF. The CDR3, as DNA: TGTGCCTGGATAAGCGGGTGGGCCACTGAAGCTTTCTTT. Filled out from reference TRBV30 and TRBJ1-1, the complete variable domain reads SQTIHQWPATLVQPVGSPLSLECTVEGTSNPNLYWYRQAAGRGLQLLFYSVGIGQISSEVPQNLSASRPQDRQFILSSKKLLLSDSGFYLCAWISGWATEAFFGQGTRLTVV.

This clone was observed a handful of times. The chain uses TRBV9 and TRBJ1-2; D not resolved. The germline CDR1 and CDR2 sequences are SGDLS and YYNGEE. This CDR3 comprises 12 residues. The ends were cut back, 6 bases at V and 0 bases at J, with 6 bases in the middle. CDR3 sequence: CASTHSNYGYTF. CDR3 nucleotides: TGTGCCAGCACCCACTCTAACTATGGCTACACCTTC. Complete variable domain (other parts from reference TRBV9 and TRBJ1-2): DSGVTQTPKHLITATGQRVTLRCSPRSGDLSVYWYQQSLDQGLQFLIQYYNGEERAKGNILERFSAQQFPDLHSELNLSSLELGDSALYFCASTHSNYGYTFGSGTRLTVV.

V is TRBV6-6 and J is TRBJ2-4; 10 nucleotides match TRBD2. Trimming cost V 0 bases and J 5 bases; bases outside gene matches: 1. Per the germline V gene, CDR1 is MNHNY and CDR2 is SVGAGI (reference sequence). This CDR3 spans 15 amino acids. The chain's CDR3 is CASSYSTSGENIQYF. The CDR3 DNA is TGTGCCAGCAGTTACTCCACTAGCGGGGAAAACATTCAGTACTTC.

This chain connects TRBV19 to TRBJ1-5, with 9 bases matching TRBD1. This CDR3 is built from 14 residues. Germline-derived CDR1 and CDR2 are LNHDA and SQIVND (reference sequence). V shed 10 bases, J shed 5 bases, and the junction held 9 bases outside the gene matches. In nucleotides, the CDR3 is TGTGCCACCAAAACGGGACAGGGCTATCAGCCCCAGCATTTT. Translation: CATKTGQGYQPQHF.

V and J are TRBV18 and TRBJ2-1, with 8 bases lining up with TRBD1. The ends lost 3 bases at V and 8 bases at J; junction bases unmatched: 27. The CDR3 sequence is 21 residues long. Germline V gene sequence: CDR1 KGHSH, CDR2 LQKENI. CDR3 residues: CASSPIQYRGIRVPLGDEQFF. CDR3 sequence (DNA): TGTGCCAGCTCACCTATTCAATACAGGGGGATACGAGTTCCTCTGGGCGATGAGCAGTTCTTC.

This clone was counted once. The chain is built from TRBV9 and TRBJ2-7; tentative D call: TRBD2 (7 bases). The CDR3 has 14 amino acids. Between the trimmed V and J ends, which lost 3 bases and 2 bases, there was a span of 12 bases. Looked up from germline, CDR1 is SGDLS and CDR2 is YYNGEE. The CDR3 DNA reads TGTGCCAGCAGCGAACAGGGAGGGACCTACGAGCAGTACTTC. Translating it yields CASSEQGGTYEQYF.

V gene TRBV5-1 combines with J gene TRBJ1-1; D not certain. V dropped 4 bases and J dropped 11 bases, with 18 bases sitting between them. CDR1 is SGHRS, CDR2 YFSETQ, per germline. This CDR3 comprises 13 residues. The CDR3 here is CASSPGPYELAFF. The CDR3 nucleotides are TGCGCCAGCAGCCCAGGACCTTATGAGTTGGCTTTCTTT.

This clone has just a few counts. The chain is built from TRBV6-5 and TRBJ1-2, with 8 positions matching TRBD1. The V segment lost 2 bases and the J segment 2 bases; nucleotides outside the gene matches: 7. CDR3 length: 16 residues. Per germline, CDR1 MNHEY and CDR2 SVGAGI. The CDR3 DNA follows: TGTGCCAGCAGTTACACCACGGACAGGGCCAACTATGGCTACACCTTC. Its translation: CASSYTTDRANYGYTF.

The count of this clone is one. The chain uses TRBV6-6 and TRBJ2-5; the match to TRBD1 covers 8 bases. TRBJ2-7 explains the end of the DNA better; the J call may be wrong. Per the germline V gene, CDR1 is MNHNY and CDR2 is SVGAGI (reference sequence). This CDR3 comprises 14 residues. The CDR3 sequence: CASGGETGDYEQYF. CDR3 sequence (DNA): TGTGCCAGCGGGGGAGAGACAGGGGACTACGAGCAGTACTTC.

The chain recombines TRBV11-2 with TRBJ1-6, with no clear D. The CDR3 has 14 residues. Trimming removed 5 bases from V and 7 bases from J, with 12 bases in between. The germline CDR1 and CDR2 sequences are SGHAT and FQNNGV. The CDR3 coding sequence is TGTGCCAGCAGCACTTGGACGGGAAATTCACCCCTCCACTTT. Translation: CASSTWTGNSPLHF.

The sample holds one count of this clone. The CDR3 sequence is CASSLEGARELFF. In DNA form, the CDR3 reads TGTGCCAGCAGCTTAGAGGGAGCCAGGGAGCTGTTTTTT. The J gene is TRBJ2-2, the V gene TRBV7-6; D perhaps matches TRBD2 (5 bases). This CDR3 is 13 amino acids long. Germline lookup yields CDR1 SGHVS and CDR2 FNYEAQ. V lost 1 base to trimming and J lost 9 bases, with 9 bases between them.

V gene TRBV2 combines with J gene TRBJ2-7; TRBD2 matches 11 bases. This CDR3 has 15 amino acids. Unmatched junction bases numbered 10, after V lost 6 bases and J lost 6 bases. CDR1 SNHLY and CDR2 FYNNEI come from the germline V gene. CDR3 nucleotide sequence: TGTGCCAGCAGGGCCTTAGCGGGGGGGGTTTCCGAGCAGTACTTC. Residues: CASRALAGGVSEQYF. The full variable domain, in which reference TRBV2 and TRBJ2-7 provide the parts outside the CDR3, is EPEVTQTPSHQVTQMGQEVILRCVPISNHLYFYWYRQILGQKVEFLVSFYNNEISEKSEIFDDQFSVERPDGSNFTLKIRSTKLEDSAMYFCASRALAGGVSEQYFGPGTRLTVT.

The CDR3 is CASSLEVSDQPQHF. CDR3 DNA sequence: TGTGCCAGCAGCTTGGAGGTGTCAGATCAGCCCCAGCATTTT. The V gene is TRBV5-5, the J gene TRBJ1-5, with no clear D. V was shortened by 0 bases and J by 5 bases, with 9 bases between the two germline ends. CDR3 length: 14 residues. CDR1 and CDR2 from the germline V gene are SGHKS and YYEKEE (reference sequence). The complete variable domain, with remaining parts taken from reference TRBV5-5 and TRBJ1-5, reads DAGVTQSPTHLIKTRGQQVTLRCSPISGHKSVSWYQQVLGQGPQFIFQYYEKEERGRGNFPDRFSARQFPNYSSELNVNALLLGDSALYLCASSLEVSDQPQHFGDGTRLSIL.

The rearrangement uses TRBV28 and TRBJ2-3; D perhaps matches TRBD2 (5 bases). CDR1 and CDR2 from the germline V gene are MDHEN and SYDVKM. V was pared by 7 bases and J by 3 bases, with 14 bases between. The CDR3 has 14 residues. This chain's CDR3 is CASKVAGETDTQYF. The CDR3 DNA sequence: TGTGCCAGCAAAGTGGCCGGGGAGACAGATACGCAGTATTTT.

The CDR3 loop is CASSLEHQNTEAFF. DNA of the CDR3: TGCGCCAGCAGCTTAGAACACCAGAACACTGAAGCTTTCTTT. This chain connects TRBV5-1 to TRBJ1-1; unclear D gene. The CDR3 length is 14 residues. Germline CDR1 reads SGHRS; CDR2 reads YFSETQ. Trimming removed 2 bases at V and 1 base at J, with 9 bases between.